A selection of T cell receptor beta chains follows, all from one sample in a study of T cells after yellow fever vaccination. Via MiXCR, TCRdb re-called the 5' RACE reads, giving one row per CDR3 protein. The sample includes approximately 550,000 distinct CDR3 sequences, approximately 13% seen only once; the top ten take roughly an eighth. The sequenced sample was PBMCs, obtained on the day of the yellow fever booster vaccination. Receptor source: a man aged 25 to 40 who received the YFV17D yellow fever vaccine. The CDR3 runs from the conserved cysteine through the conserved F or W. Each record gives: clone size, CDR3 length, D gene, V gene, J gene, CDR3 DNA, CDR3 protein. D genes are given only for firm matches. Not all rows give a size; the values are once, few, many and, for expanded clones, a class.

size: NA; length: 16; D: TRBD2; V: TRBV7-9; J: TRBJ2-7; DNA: TGTGCCAGCAGCGCTCGAGGGACTAGCAGCCTTTACGAGCAGTACTTC; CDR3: CASSARGTSSLYEQYF
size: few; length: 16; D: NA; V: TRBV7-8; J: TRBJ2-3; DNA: TGTGCCAGCAGCCTCGCGGGACAGCCTAGCACAGATACGCAGTATTTT; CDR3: CASSLAGQPSTDTQYF
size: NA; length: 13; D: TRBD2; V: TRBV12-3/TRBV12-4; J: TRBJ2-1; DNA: TGTGCCAGCAATAGCGGGGGTCCTGCCGAGCAGTTCTTC; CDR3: CASNSGGPAEQFF
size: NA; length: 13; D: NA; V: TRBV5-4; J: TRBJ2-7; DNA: TGTGCCAGCAGCCGAACCGGGGACTACGAGCAGTACTTC; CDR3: CASSRTGDYEQYF
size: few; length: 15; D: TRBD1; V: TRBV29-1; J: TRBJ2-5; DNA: TGCAGCGCTATGACAGGGGTATCCTCGGGAGAGACCCAGTACTTC; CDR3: CSAMTGVSSGETQYF
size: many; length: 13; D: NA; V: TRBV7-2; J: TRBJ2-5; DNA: TGTGCCAGCAGCCCTAGATACCAAGAGACCCAGTACTTC; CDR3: CASSPRYQETQYF
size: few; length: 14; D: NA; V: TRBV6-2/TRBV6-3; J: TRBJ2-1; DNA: TGTGCCAGCAGTTACGAGTCCCCGGTCGGTGAGCAGTTCTTC; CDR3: CASSYESPVGEQFF
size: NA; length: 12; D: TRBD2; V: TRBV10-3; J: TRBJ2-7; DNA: TGTGCCTGGGAGTGGGGGGGCTACGAGCAGTACTTC; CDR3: CAWEWGGYEQYF
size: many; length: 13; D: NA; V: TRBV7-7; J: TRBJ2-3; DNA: TGTGCCAGCAGCTATTCACGCACAGATACGCAGTATTTT; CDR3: CASSYSRTDTQYF
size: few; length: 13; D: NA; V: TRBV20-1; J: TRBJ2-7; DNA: TGCAGTGCTCTTCCACTAACCGACTCCGAGCAGTACTTC; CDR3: CSALPLTDSEQYF
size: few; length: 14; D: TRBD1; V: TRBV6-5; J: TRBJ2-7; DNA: TGTGCCAGCAGTTACGAGAGGGGGCTTGAGCAGCAGTACTTC; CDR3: CASSYERGLEQQYF
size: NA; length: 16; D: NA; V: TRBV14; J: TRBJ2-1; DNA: TGTGCCAGCAGCCAATCCGCCGGGACCTTATTCAATGAGCAGTTCTTC; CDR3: CASSQSAGTLFNEQFF
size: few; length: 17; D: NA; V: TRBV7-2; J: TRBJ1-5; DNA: TGTGCCAGCAGCCCAGGCCGGGGTCAGGGAGGCAATCAGCCCCAGCATTTT; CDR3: CASSPGRGQGGNQPQHF
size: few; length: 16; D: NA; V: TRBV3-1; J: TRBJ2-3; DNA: TGTGCCAGCAGCCCTCACGAGTCCGGCAGCGCAGATACGCAGTATTTT; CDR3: CASSPHESGSADTQYF
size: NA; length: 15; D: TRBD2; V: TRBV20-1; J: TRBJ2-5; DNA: TGCAGTGCTAGAGCAATAGCGGGAGGGACAGGGACCCAGTACTTC; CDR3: CSARAIAGGTGTQYF
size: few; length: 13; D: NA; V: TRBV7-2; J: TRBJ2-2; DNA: TGTGCCAGCAGCTTAGGCCCATCCGGGGAGCTGTTTTTT; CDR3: CASSLGPSGELFF
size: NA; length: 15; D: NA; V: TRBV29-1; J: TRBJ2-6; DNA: TGCAGCGTTGAGACAGTTAGCTCTGGGGCCAACGTCCTGACTTTC; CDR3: CSVETVSSGANVLTF
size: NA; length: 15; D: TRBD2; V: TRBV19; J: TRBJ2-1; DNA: TGTGCCAGTTCGGACCCTAGCGGGAGAATAAATGAGCAGTTCTTC; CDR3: CASSDPSGRINEQFF
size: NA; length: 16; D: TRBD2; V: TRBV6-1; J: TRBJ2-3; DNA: TGTGCCAGCAGACCCATAGCGGGAGTCTATGCAGATACGCAGTATTTT; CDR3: CASRPIAGVYADTQYF
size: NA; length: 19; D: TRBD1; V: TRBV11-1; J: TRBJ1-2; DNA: TGTGCCAGCAGCTTACCCCTCTCCCGGGACAGACCCGCTGTCTATGGCTACACCTTC; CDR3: CASSLPLSRDRPAVYGYTF
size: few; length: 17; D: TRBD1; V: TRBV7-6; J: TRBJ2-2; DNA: TGTGCCAGCAGCTTAACGGTGACCAGGGGGATTACCGGGGAGCTGTTTTTT; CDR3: CASSLTVTRGITGELFF
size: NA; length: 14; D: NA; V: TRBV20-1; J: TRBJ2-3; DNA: TGCAGTGCTTCCCGGGACTTACACACAGATACGCAGTATTTT; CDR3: CSASRDLHTDTQYF
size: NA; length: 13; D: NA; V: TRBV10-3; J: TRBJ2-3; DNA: TGTGCCGTAAGCGGGTTTAGCACAGATACGCAGTATTTT; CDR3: CAVSGFSTDTQYF
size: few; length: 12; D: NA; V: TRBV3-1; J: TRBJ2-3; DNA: TGTGCCAGCAGCCAGAGCGAGTTGGGGCAGTATTTT; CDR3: CASSQSELGQYF